The present entry profiles one T cell receptor (beta chain) with its context. A read error may produce the germline difference seen at one junction end. Different DNA sequences within this sample yield the same CDR3. This entry belongs to a study of blood T cell repertoires in COVID-19. Background on the study: Italy, Spain and the United States were the sources of the convalescent and acute COVID-19 samples.

The CDR3 covers 14 residues. Per the germline V gene, CDR1 is SGHRS and CDR2 is YFSETQ. In the source study's methods: Counts of nucleated cells, estimated from reference gene primer amplification, were obtained. Only in-frame clones appear in the TCRdb table, and some are missing; sequencing was by immunoSEQ multiplex PCR. That table supplies the V and J calls and clone size; D and trimming were determined from the DNA. Of fewer than 80,000 clones in the sample, roughly 92% were seen once. The V call is TRBV5-1, the J call TRBJ2-7, with 9 bases aligning to TRBD1. The TCR originated in a human donor in a cohort sampled during active COVID-19. The sample consisted of peripheral blood. CDR3 residues: CASSTGQGSYEQYF. The DNA of the CDR3 is TGTGCCAGCAGCACCGGACAGGGGAGCTACGAGCAGTACTTC.